The T cell receptor (beta chain) under discussion was sequenced for a study of immune heterogeneity within non-small cell lung tumors. The CDR3 spans 11 residues. Germline V lookup: CDR1 SQVTM, CDR2 ANQGSEA. Turning to this clonotype: Antigen specificity is unknown. A much larger clone lies one base from this, so it may be a read error.

Study-level results: Within each patient, tumor sites shared identical dominant CDR3 beta clonotypes and also held site-unique high-frequency clones. T-cell clonality in a given local region correlated moderately yet significantly with the local tumor mutational burden (R 0.3 to 0.4). Largely different high-frequency T-cell receptor beta clonotypes were found between individual patients.

Bulk tumor genomic DNA was the template, and each sample received around 560 ng. Several biopsies were collected from each primary tumor during surgery. They were spaced as far apart as possible within the tumor mass. Newly diagnosed with untreated non-small cell lung cancer, the patients underwent curative surgery. Every donor was a newly diagnosed non-small cell lung cancer patient having surgery with curative intent. Multiplex PCR employing 32 V and 13 J primers generated amplicons of the TCR beta CDR3. TCRdb reprocessed the multiplex PCR reads via MiXCR and lists one record per CDR3 protein. The sample carries over 12,000 distinct CDR3 sequences, less than 35% recorded once.

The sequencing input was lung tumor tissue. The clonotype comes from a middle-aged man with non-small cell lung cancer. The chain links TRBV29-1 to TRBJ1-2; D unclear. CDR3 in amino acids: CSATAVYGHTF. The CDR3 region has the DNA TGCAGCGCCACAGCGGTCTATGGCCACACCTTC.